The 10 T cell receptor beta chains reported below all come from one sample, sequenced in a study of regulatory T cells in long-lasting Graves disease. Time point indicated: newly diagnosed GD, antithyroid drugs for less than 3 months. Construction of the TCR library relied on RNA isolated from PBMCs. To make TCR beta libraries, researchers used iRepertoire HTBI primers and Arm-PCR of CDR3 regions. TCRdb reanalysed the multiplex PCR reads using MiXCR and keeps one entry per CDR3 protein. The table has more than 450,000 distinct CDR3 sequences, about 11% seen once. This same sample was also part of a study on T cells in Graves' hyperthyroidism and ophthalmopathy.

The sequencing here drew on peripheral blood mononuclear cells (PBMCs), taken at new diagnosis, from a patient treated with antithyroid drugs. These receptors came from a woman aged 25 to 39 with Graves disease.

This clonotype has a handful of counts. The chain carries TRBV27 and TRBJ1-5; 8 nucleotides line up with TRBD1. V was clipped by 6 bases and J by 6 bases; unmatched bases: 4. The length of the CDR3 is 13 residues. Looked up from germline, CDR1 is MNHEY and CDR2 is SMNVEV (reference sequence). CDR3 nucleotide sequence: TGTGCCAGCAGGTCAGGGGGCGGTCAGCCCCAGCATTTT. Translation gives CASRSGGGQPQHF.

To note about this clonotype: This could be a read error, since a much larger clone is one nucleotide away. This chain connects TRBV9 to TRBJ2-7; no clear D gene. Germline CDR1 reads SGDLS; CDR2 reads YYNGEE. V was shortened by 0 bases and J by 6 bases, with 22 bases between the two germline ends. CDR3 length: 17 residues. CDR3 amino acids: CASSVGITTDSLAEQYF. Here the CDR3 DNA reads TGTGCCAGCAGCGTAGGTATCACGACCGATTCGCTGGCCGAGCAGTACTTC.

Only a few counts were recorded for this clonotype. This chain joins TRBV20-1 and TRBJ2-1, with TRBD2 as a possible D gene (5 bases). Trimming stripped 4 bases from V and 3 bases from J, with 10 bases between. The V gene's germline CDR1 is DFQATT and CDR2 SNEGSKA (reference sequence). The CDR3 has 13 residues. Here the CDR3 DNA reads TGCAGTGCTATAGCGATTCACTACAATGAGCAGTTCTTC. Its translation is CSAIAIHYNEQFF.

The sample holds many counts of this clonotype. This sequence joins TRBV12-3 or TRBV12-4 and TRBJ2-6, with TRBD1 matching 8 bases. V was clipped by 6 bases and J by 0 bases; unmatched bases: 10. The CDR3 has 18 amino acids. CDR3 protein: CASRPMTGAYSGANVLTF. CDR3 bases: TGTGCCAGCAGGCCGATGACAGGGGCCTACTCTGGGGCCAACGTCCTGACTTTC.

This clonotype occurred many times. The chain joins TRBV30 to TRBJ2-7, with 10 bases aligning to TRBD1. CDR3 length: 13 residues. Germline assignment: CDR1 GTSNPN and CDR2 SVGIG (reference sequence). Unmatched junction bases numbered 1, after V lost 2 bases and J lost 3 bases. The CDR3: CAWSRDRGYEQYF. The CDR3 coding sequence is TGTGCCTGGAGTCGGGACAGGGGCTACGAGCAGTACTTC.

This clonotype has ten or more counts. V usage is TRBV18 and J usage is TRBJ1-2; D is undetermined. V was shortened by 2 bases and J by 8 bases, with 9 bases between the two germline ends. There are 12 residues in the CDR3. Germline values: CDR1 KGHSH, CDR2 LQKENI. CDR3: CASSPTGMGYTF. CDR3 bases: TGTGCCAGCTCACCAACTGGAATGGGCTACACCTTC.

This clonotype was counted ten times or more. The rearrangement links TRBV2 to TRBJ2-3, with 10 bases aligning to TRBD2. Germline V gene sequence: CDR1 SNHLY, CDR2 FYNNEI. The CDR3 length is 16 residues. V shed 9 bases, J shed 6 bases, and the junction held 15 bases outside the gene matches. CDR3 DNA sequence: TGTGCCAGTGGAGCGGGAGGGCCGCGAAATATGGATACGCAGTATTTT. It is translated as CASGAGGPRNMDTQYF.

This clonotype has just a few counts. Written as DNA, the CDR3 is TGTGCCAGCAGTTCTCCGGGTCTAGCACAGTTCTTC. As protein: CASSSPGLAQFF. The chain is built from TRBV28 and TRBJ2-1, with D tentatively TRBD2 (5 bases). Per the germline V gene, CDR1 is MDHEN and CDR2 is SYDVKM. V was shortened by 4 bases and J by 13 bases, with 14 bases between the two germline ends. The CDR3 sequence is 12 residues long.

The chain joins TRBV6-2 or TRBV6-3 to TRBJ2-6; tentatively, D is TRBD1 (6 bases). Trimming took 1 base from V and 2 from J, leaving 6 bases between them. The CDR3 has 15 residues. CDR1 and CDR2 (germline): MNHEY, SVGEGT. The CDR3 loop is CASSYYRAGANVLTF. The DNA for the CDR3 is TGTGCCAGCAGTTACTACAGGGCTGGGGCCAACGTCCTGACTTTC.

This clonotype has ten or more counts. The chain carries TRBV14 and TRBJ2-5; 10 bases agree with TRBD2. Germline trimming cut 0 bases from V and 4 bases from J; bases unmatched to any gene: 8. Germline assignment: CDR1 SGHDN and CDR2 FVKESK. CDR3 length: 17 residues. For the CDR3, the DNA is TGTGCCAGCAGCCAAGACGTTAGCGGGAGGATTCGAGAGACCCAGTACTTC. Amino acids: CASSQDVSGRIRETQYF.